The clone carrying this TCR beta chain showed up just a few times. Its specificity is not known. A much larger clone differs from this one at a single base, so this may be a read error. This sample is part of a study of metastatic and nonmetastatic thyroid tumors. Overall study context: Peripheral blood and tumor or nodule samples from malignant and benign thyroid patients were compared. Notes on the study in general: Reported TCR beta diversity, measured in blood and tumor, was significantly higher for malignant thyroid tumors than for benign nodules.

TCRdb reprocessed the PCR reads via MiXCR. The table lists roughly 53,000 clones, 20% to 25% of them singletons. V lost 4 bases, J lost 3 bases, and 13 bases lay in between. Looked up from germline, CDR1 is MNHNS and CDR2 is SASEGT. The CDR3 runs 15 residues. Before thyroid surgery, none of the patients had received any treatment. The sequence came from a female donor with papillary thyroid cancer or a benign thyroid nodule (not recorded which). Some clones in this sample may be carry-over from other donors' samples. The rearrangement joins TRBV6-1 to TRBJ2-4; D may be TRBD1 (5 bases). Material: blood. CDR3 coding DNA: TGTGCCAGCAGTGTTTCTGCAGGGTACAAAAACATTCAGTACTTC. Its protein is CASSVSAGYKNIQYF.